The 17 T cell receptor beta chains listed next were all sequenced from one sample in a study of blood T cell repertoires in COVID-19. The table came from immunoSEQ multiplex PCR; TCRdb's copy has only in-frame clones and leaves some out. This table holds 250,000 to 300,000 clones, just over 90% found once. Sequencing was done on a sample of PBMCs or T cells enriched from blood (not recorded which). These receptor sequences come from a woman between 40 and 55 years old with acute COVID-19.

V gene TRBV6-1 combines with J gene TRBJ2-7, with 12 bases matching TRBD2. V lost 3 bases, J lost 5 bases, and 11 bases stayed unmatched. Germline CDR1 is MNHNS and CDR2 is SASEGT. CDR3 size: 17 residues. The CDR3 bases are TGTGCCAGCAGTGAGCCTAGCGGGGGGGCTTTGTGGGACGAGCAGTACTTC. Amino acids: CASSEPSGGALWDEQYF.

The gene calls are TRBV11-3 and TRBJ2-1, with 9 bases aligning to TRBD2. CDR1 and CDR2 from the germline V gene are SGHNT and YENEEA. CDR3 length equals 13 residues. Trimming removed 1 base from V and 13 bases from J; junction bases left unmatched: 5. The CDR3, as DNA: TGTGCCAGCAGCTTAGTGGCGGGAGGGCCCCAGTTCTTC. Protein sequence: CASSLVAGGPQFF.

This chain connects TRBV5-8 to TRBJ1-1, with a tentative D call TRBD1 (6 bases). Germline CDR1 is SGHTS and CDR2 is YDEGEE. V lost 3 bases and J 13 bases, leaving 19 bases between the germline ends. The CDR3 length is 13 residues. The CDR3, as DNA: TGTGCCAGCAGCTACTCCGGGACAACGTACGTTTTCTTT. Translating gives CASSYSGTTYVFF.

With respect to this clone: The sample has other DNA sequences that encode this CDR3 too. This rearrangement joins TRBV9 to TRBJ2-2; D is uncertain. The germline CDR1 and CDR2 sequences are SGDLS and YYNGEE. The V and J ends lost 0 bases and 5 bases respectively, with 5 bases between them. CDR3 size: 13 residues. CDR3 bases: TGTGCCAGCAGCGTAGCTTTTACCGGGGAGCTGTTTTTT. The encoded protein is CASSVAFTGELFF.

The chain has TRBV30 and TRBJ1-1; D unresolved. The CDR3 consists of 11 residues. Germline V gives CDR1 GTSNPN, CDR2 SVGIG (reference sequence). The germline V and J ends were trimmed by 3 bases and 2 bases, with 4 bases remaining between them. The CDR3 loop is CAWRANTEAFF. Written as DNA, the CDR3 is TGTGCCTGGAGAGCCAACACTGAAGCTTTCTTT.

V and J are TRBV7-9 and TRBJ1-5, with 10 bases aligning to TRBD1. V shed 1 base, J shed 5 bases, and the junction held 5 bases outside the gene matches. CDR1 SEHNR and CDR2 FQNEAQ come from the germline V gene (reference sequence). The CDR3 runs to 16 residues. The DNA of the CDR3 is TGTGCCAGCAGCTTAGGTTTAGGGACAGGGGATCAGCCCCAGCATTTT. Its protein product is CASSLGLGTGDQPQHF.

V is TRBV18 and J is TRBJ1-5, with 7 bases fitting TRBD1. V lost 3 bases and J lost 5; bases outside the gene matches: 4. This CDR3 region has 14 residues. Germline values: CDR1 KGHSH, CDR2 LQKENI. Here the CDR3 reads CASSPQGGDQPQHF. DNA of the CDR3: TGTGCCAGCTCACCCCAGGGGGGAGATCAGCCCCAGCATTTT. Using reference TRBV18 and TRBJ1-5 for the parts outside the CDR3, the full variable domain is NAGVMQNPRHLVRRRGQEARLRCSPMKGHSHVYWYRQLPEEGLKFMVYLQKENIIDESGMPKERFSAEFPKEGPSILRIQQVVRGDSAAYFCASSPQGGDQPQHFGDGTRLSIL.

CDR3 in amino acids: CASSDTRTGRGYTF. CDR3 sequence (DNA): TGTGCCAGCAGTGACACCCGGACAGGGCGCGGCTACACCTTC. The chain carries TRBV6-4 and TRBJ1-2, with 8 bases aligning to TRBD1. Unmatched junction bases numbered 7, after V lost 2 bases and J lost 8 bases. CDR1 and CDR2 from the germline V gene are MRHNA and SNTAGT. The length of the CDR3 is 14 residues.

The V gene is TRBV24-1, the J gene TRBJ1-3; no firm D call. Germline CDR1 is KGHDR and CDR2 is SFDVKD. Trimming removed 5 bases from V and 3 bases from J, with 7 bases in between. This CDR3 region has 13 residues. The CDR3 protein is CATSASGGNTIYF. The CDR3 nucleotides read TGTGCCACCAGTGCGTCAGGTGGAAACACCATATATTTT.

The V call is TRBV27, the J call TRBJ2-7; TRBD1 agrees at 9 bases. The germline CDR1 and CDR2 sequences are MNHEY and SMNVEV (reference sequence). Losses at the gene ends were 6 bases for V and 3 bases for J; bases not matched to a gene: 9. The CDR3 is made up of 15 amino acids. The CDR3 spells CASSDAAGQGYEQYF. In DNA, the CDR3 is TGTGCCAGCAGCGATGCCGCGGGACAGGGCTACGAGCAGTACTTC.

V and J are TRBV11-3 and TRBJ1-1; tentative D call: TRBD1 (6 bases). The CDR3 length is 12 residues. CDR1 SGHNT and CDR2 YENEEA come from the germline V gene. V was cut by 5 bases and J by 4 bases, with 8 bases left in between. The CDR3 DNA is TGTGCCAGCAGCCCGACAGGCACTGAAGCTTTCTTT. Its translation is CASSPTGTEAFF.

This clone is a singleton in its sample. The CDR3 bases are TGTGCCAGCAAACCAGACAAGACCTATGGCTACACCTTC. Translated, it gives CASKPDKTYGYTF. The J gene is TRBJ1-2, the V gene TRBV2; unclear D gene. The CDR3 extends over 13 amino acids. CDR1 and CDR2 from the germline V gene are SNHLY and FYNNEI. V lost 7 bases and J lost 4, with 13 bases in between.

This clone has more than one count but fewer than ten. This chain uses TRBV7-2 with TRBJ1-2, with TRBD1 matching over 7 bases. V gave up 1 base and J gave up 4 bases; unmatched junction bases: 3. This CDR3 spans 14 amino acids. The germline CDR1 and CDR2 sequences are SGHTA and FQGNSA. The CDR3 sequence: CASSLGQGGYGYTF. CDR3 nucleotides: TGTGCCAGCAGCTTAGGACAGGGAGGCTATGGCTACACCTTC.

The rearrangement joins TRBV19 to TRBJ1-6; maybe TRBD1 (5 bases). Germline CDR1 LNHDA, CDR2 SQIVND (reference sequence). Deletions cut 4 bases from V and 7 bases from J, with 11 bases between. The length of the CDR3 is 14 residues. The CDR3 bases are TGTGCCAGTAGTAACACAGGCCGAAATTCACCCCTCCACTTT. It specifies CASSNTGRNSPLHF. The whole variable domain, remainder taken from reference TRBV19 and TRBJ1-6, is DGGITQSPKYLFRKEGQNVTLSCEQNLNHDAMYWYRQDPGQGLRLIYYSQIVNDFQKGDIAEGYSVSREKKESFPLTVTSAQKNPTAFYLCASSNTGRNSPLHFGNGTRLTVT.

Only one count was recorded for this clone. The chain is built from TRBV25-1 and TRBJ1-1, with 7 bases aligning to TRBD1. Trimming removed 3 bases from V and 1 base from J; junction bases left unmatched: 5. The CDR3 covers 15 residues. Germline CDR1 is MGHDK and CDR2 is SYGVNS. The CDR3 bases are TGTGCCAGCAGTGAGGACAGGATCTCGAACACTGAAGCTTTCTTT. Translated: CASSEDRISNTEAFF. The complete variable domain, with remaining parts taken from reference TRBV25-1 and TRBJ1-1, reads EADIYQTPRYLVIGTGKKITLECSQTMGHDKMYWYQQDPGMELHLIHYSYGVNSTEKGDLSSESTVSRIRTEHFPLTLESARPSHTSQYLCASSEDRISNTEAFFGQGTRLTVV.

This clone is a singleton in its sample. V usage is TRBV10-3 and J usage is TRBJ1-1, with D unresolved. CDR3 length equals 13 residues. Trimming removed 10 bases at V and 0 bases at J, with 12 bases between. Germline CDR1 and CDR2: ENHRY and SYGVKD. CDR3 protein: CATREGLNTEAFF. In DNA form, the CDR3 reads TGTGCCACCCGTGAGGGCCTGAACACTGAAGCTTTCTTT.

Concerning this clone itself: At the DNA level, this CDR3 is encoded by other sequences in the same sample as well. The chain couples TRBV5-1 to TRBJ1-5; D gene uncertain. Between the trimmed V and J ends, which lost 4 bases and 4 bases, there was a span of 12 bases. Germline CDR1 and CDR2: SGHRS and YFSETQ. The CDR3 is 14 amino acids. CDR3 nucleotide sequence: TGCGCCAGCAGCCTGGATGGAGTAAATCAGCCCCAGCATTTT. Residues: CASSLDGVNQPQHF.